This entry lists 24 T cell receptor beta chains sequenced from one sample in a study of blood T cell repertoires in COVID-19. The data were produced by immunoSEQ multiplex PCR, yet TCRdb's version contains in-frame clones alone and is incomplete. Of roughly 190,000 clones in the sample, more than 85% were seen once. Sequenced sample: peripheral blood. These receptors all come from a man younger than 45 with acute or convalescent COVID-19.

Only one count was recorded for this clone. The gene calls are TRBV11-2 and TRBJ2-2; no clear D gene. Deletions cut 2 bases from V and 2 bases from J, with 3 bases between. Germline-derived CDR1 and CDR2 are SGHAT and FQNNGV. The CDR3 is made up of 13 amino acids. As DNA, the CDR3 is TGTGCCAGCAGCTTAACTAACACCGGGGAGCTGTTTTTT. Translating gives CASSLTNTGELFF.

The chain is built from TRBV6-5 and TRBJ1-1, with 7 bases aligning to TRBD1. Germline-derived CDR1 and CDR2 are MNHEY and SVGAGI. The CDR3 extends over 13 amino acids. Trimming removed 0 bases from V and 9 bases from J; junction bases left unmatched: 4. In DNA form, the CDR3 reads TGTGCCAGCAGTTACTCCTCAGGGGGGAAAGCTTTCTTT. Translating gives CASSYSSGGKAFF.

The V call is TRBV7-9, the J call TRBJ1-4; TRBD1 matches 9 bases. Germline CDR1 SEHNR, CDR2 FQNEAQ (reference sequence). After removal of 1 base from V and 0 bases from J, the junction contained 3 bases not matched to a gene. The CDR3 is made up of 17 amino acids. The CDR3, as DNA: TGTGCCAGCAGCTTAGGACAGGGGGGATCAACTAATGAAAAACTGTTTTTT. Residues: CASSLGQGGSTNEKLFF. The whole variable domain, filled in from reference TRBV7-9 and TRBJ1-4, reads DTGVSQNPRHKITKRGQNVTFRCDPISEHNRLYWYRQTLGQGPEFLTYFQNEAQLEKSRLLSDRFSAERPKGSFSTLEIQRTEQGDSAMYLCASSLGQGGSTNEKLFFGSGTQLSVL.

This clone appeared a single time. CDR3: CASSLHRQASTDTQYF. Written as DNA, the CDR3 is TGTGCCAGCAGCCTTCATCGACAGGCTAGCACAGATACGCAGTATTTT. The chain recombines TRBV3-1 (or the pseudogene TRBV3-2) with TRBJ2-3; TRBD1 might be the D (6 bases). This CDR3 contains 16 residues. V lost 4 bases, J lost 0 bases, and 14 bases lay in between. Germline values: CDR1 LGHDT, CDR2 YNNKEL (reference sequence).

The chain uses TRBV28 and TRBJ1-5, with a weak D call TRBD1 (5 bases). The CDR3 contains 19 residues. Trimming left V 5 bases short and J 0 bases short, with 23 bases between. The germline gives CDR1 MDHEN, CDR2 SYDVKM. CDR3 sequence (DNA): TGTGCCAGCAGTCTTCCCCCGGGATGGAGGGGTTATAGCAATCAGCCCCAGCATTTT. Its protein product is CASSLPPGWRGYSNQPQHF.

This sequence joins TRBV6-2 or TRBV6-3 and TRBJ2-3, with 10 nucleotides matching TRBD2. The CDR3 has 15 amino acids. Germline-derived CDR1 and CDR2 are MNHEY and SVGEGT. J was trimmed by 4 bases and V by 5 bases; bases with no gene match: 6. CDR3 sequence reads: CASSTGSGGADTQYF. In DNA form, the CDR3 reads TGTGCCAGCAGTACGGGGAGCGGGGGGGCAGATACGCAGTATTTT.

Only one count was recorded for this clone. This sequence joins TRBV28 and TRBJ1-2, with 7 bases aligning to TRBD1. V shed 5 bases and J 8 bases; nucleotides not matched to a gene: 14. The CDR3 contains 15 residues. Germline V gene sequence: CDR1 MDHEN, CDR2 SYDVKM. The DNA for the CDR3 is TGTGCCAGCAGTCTACTAACAGGGGTGGCACGAGGCTACACCTTC. Residues: CASSLLTGVARGYTF.

The chain links TRBV6-5 to TRBJ1-1, with 9 bases lining up with TRBD1. In germline, CDR1 is MNHEY, CDR2 SVGAGI. This CDR3 is 13 amino acids long. V shed 4 bases, J shed 8 bases, and the junction held 5 bases outside the gene matches. The CDR3 DNA reads TGTGCCAGCAGTTCGTCTACAGGGGGCGAAGCTTTCTTT. Protein: CASSSSTGGEAFF.

J is TRBJ2-7 and V is TRBV5-5, with a tentative D call TRBD2 (6 bases). Trimming pared 4 bases from V and 0 bases from J, leaving 14 bases between. CDR3 length equals 15 residues. CDR1 is SGHKS, CDR2 YYEKEE, per germline (reference sequence). The CDR3: CASSRGTAVSYEQYF. CDR3 nucleotides: TGTGCCAGCAGCCGGGGGACGGCGGTCTCCTACGAGCAGTACTTC.

This chain connects TRBV3-1 (or the pseudogene TRBV3-2) to TRBJ1-2, with 12 bases fitting TRBD1. V shed 1 base and J 2 bases; nucleotides not matched to a gene: 8. CDR3 length: 18 amino acids. Germline loops: CDR1 LGHDT, CDR2 YNNKEL (reference sequence). The CDR3 loop reads CASSQVRDRGLWNYGYTF. The CDR3 nucleotides read TGTGCCAGCAGCCAAGTCCGGGACAGGGGGCTGTGGAACTATGGCTACACCTTC.

The rearrangement joins TRBV5-1 to TRBJ1-1; 11 bases agree with TRBD1. This CDR3 is built from 16 residues. Germline V gives CDR1 SGHRS, CDR2 YFSETQ. V shed 0 bases and J 1 base; nucleotides not matched to a gene: 2. CDR3: CASSLVGQGENTEAFF. The CDR3 region has the DNA TGCGCCAGCAGCTTGGTGGGACAGGGGGAGAACACTGAAGCTTTCTTT.

This clone appeared a few times. V is TRBV9 and J is TRBJ2-1; TRBD2 agrees at 14 bases. After removal of 4 bases from V and 10 bases from J, the junction contained 1 base not matched to a gene. The CDR3 runs 13 residues. Germline V lookup: CDR1 SGDLS, CDR2 YYNGEE. The CDR3 DNA reads as TGTGCCAGCAGCCGACTAGCGGGAGGGGAGCAGTTCTTC. Encoded protein: CASSRLAGGEQFF. Full variable domain (rest looked up from reference TRBV9 and TRBJ2-1): DSGVTQTPKHLITATGQRVTLRCSPRSGDLSVYWYQQSLDQGLQFLIQYYNGEERAKGNILERFSAQQFPDLHSELNLSSLELGDSALYFCASSRLAGGEQFFGPGTRLTVL.

This chain uses TRBV5-1 with TRBJ2-2; no reliable D call. Germline loops: CDR1 SGHRS, CDR2 YFSETQ. Trimming cost V 0 bases and J 9 bases, with 3 bases left between them. The CDR3 covers 11 residues. CDR3 bases: TGCGCCAGCAGCTTGGCCAGGGAGCTGTTTTTT. Translated: CASSLARELFF. Looking up the rest from reference TRBV5-1 and TRBJ2-2 gives the full variable domain: KAGVTQTPRYLIKTRGQQVTLSCSPISGHRSVSWYQQTPGQGLQFLFEYFSETQRNKGNFPGRFSGRQFSNSRSEMNVSTLELGDSALYLCASSLARELFFGEGSRLTVL.

The chain links TRBV6-5 to TRBJ1-6; the match to TRBD1 covers 9 bases. CDR3 length: 16 amino acids. Germline V lookup: CDR1 MNHEY, CDR2 SVGAGI. V shed 0 bases and J 7 bases; nucleotides not matched to a gene: 4. CDR3 sequence: CASSYSVTGGNSPLHF. The CDR3 nucleotides are TGTGCCAGCAGTTACTCAGTGACAGGGGGGAATTCACCCCTCCACTTT.

CDR3: CASSLGREGLEQYF. CDR3 nucleotide sequence: TGTGCCAGCAGCTTAGGCAGGGAGGGGCTCGAGCAGTACTTC. The genes are TRBV7-9 and TRBJ2-7; 7 bases fit TRBD2. V lost 1 base and J lost 6; bases outside the gene matches: 6. The germline gives CDR1 SEHNR, CDR2 FQNEAQ (reference sequence). The CDR3 is made up of 14 amino acids.

The J gene is TRBJ2-5, the V gene TRBV5-1, with unresolved D. Germline lookup yields CDR1 SGHRS and CDR2 YFSETQ. This CDR3 has 12 amino acids. V lost 4 bases to trimming and J lost 0 bases, with 4 bases between them. The CDR3 is CASSQNQETQYF. CDR3 DNA sequence: TGCGCCAGCAGCCAGAACCAAGAGACCCAGTACTTC.

This clone has just one count. The sample holds other DNA sequences that translate to the same CDR3. The rearrangement links TRBV11-2 to TRBJ2-7; 10 bases align to TRBD1. The CDR3 contains 14 residues. Losses at the gene ends were 5 bases for V and 3 bases for J; bases not matched to a gene: 4. The germline V gene encodes CDR1 SGHAT and CDR2 FQNNGV. CDR3 sequence reads: CASSQRDRGYEQYF. DNA for the CDR3: TGTGCCAGCAGCCAAAGGGACAGGGGCTACGAGCAGTACTTC.

CDR3 amino acids: CSASGDRGEVRGYGYTF. The CDR3 DNA is TGCAGCGCTTCGGGGGACAGGGGAGAGGTTAGAGGCTATGGCTACACCTTC. The chain joins TRBV29-1 to TRBJ1-2; 10 positions agree with TRBD1. Germline V gene data show CDR1 as SQVTM and CDR2 as ANQGSEA. V shed 7 bases and J 4 bases; nucleotides not matched to a gene: 18. The CDR3 loop spans 17 amino acids.

The CDR3 bases are TGTGCCAGTACCCTGACGGGGGGCACAGATACGCAGTATTTT. Encoded protein: CASTLTGGTDTQYF. This chain joins TRBV19 and TRBJ2-3; D perhaps matches TRBD2 (6 bases). Trimming stripped 7 bases from V and 1 base from J, with 12 bases between. The CDR3 runs 14 residues. The germline V gene has CDR1 LNHDA and CDR2 SQIVND (reference sequence).

The V and J genes are TRBV7-8 and TRBJ2-7; 8 nucleotides agree with TRBD2. This CDR3 is 17 amino acids long. Germline assignment: CDR1 SGHVS and CDR2 FQNEAQ. V lost 2 bases, J lost 5 bases, and 14 bases stayed unmatched. The CDR3 spells CASSLTRAIRGGNEQYF. CDR3 nucleotides: TGTGCCAGCAGCTTAACTAGGGCCATACGGGGGGGGAACGAGCAGTACTTC.

The CDR3 loop is CASSLPRAKRAFF. The CDR3 DNA reads as TGCGCCAGCAGCTTACCCAGGGCCAAGAGGGCTTTCTTT. The chain carries TRBV5-1 and TRBJ1-1; D might be TRBD1 (5 bases). This CDR3 comprises 13 residues. The V gene lost 2 bases and the J gene lost 11 bases, with 16 bases spanning the gap. Germline V gene sequence: CDR1 SGHRS, CDR2 YFSETQ.

The V gene is TRBV29-1, the J gene TRBJ2-1; possibly TRBD1 for D (5 bases). In germline, CDR1 is SQVTM, CDR2 ANQGSEA. V was clipped by 7 bases and J by 8 bases, with 12 bases between them. The CDR3 is made up of 11 amino acids. CDR3 amino acids: CSASGRDEQFF. For the CDR3, the DNA is TGCAGCGCCTCAGGGCGCGATGAGCAGTTCTTC.

J is TRBJ2-5 and V is TRBV7-8; tentatively, D is TRBD2 (6 bases). Germline loops: CDR1 SGHVS, CDR2 FQNEAQ. CDR3 length: 16 residues. V was cut by 4 bases and J by 5 bases, with 20 bases left in between. The CDR3 sequence: CASSSTYYGRGETQYF. CDR3 nucleotide sequence: TGTGCCAGCAGCTCGACATACTACGGCCGGGGGGAGACCCAGTACTTC.

The V call is TRBV4-1, the J call TRBJ2-2; TRBD1 might be the D (5 bases). Germline V gene lookup returns CDR1 MGHRA and CDR2 YSYEKL. The V end was cut by 1 base, the J end by 5 bases, with 14 bases between. The CDR3 covers 16 residues. The chain's CDR3 is CASSQGHQGTTGELFF. DNA for the CDR3: TGCGCCAGCAGCCAAGGACATCAGGGTACGACCGGGGAGCTGTTTTTT.